This TCR beta chain stems from a study of CD8+CD57+ T cells in acquired aplastic anemia. Per the germline V gene, CDR1 is DFQATT and CDR2 is SNEGSKA (reference sequence). The CDR3 spans 14 residues. Sequencing involved patients with CD8+CD57+ cell expansion previously shown by flow cytometry. TCR beta VDJ and CDR3 were profiled, and genomic DNA was the template. MiXCR was run by TCRdb on the reads, yielding one entry per CDR3 protein. The sample gives 450,000 to 550,000 distinct CDR3 sequences, under 40% of which show up once; approximately 0.82% is in the top ten. As regards this clonotype: A much larger clone sits a single nucleotide away, making a read error possible.

Input material: sorted CD4+, CD8+, or CD8+CD57+ T cells (not recorded which) from PBMCs. This sequence joins TRBV20-1 and TRBJ1-2, with no clear D. This clonotype was sampled from a human donor with aplastic anemia. The CDR3 region is CSVRDEASNYGYTF. The CDR3 DNA reads as TGCAGTGTTAGAGATGAGGCATCTAACTATGGCTACACCTTC.